The 26 T cell receptor beta chains below come from one sample, sequenced in a study of blood T cell repertoires in COVID-19. Profiled with immunoSEQ multiplex PCR; TCRdb holds only in-frame clones, not every one. The sample gives about 150,000 clones, 90% of which show up once; approximately 0.5% is in the top ten. Sequenced input: peripheral blood. Receptors originate from a man aged 50 to 60 with acute or convalescent COVID-19.

The V and J genes are TRBV3-1 (or the pseudogene TRBV3-2) and TRBJ1-5; perhaps TRBD1 as D (5 bases). Germline lookup yields CDR1 LGHDT and CDR2 YNNKEL (reference sequence). Trimming took 1 base from V and 7 from J, leaving 11 bases between them. This CDR3 contains 14 residues. The CDR3 coding sequence is TGTGCCAGCAGCCAAGGGGGGGGACGACAGCCCCAGCATTTT. It is translated as CASSQGGGRQPQHF.

This chain joins TRBV19 and TRBJ2-3, with 7 bases lining up with TRBD1. V shed 4 bases, J shed 5 bases, and the junction held 6 bases outside the gene matches. This CDR3 comprises 14 residues. In germline, CDR1 is LNHDA, CDR2 SQIVND (reference sequence). CDR3 sequence: CASSKTGNEDTQYF. The CDR3 DNA reads TGTGCCAGTAGTAAGACAGGGAATGAAGATACGCAGTATTTT.

About this clone: This same CDR3 is encoded by further DNA sequences in the sample. V is TRBV12-3 or TRBV12-4 and J is TRBJ1-5; 7 nucleotides line up with TRBD1. Trimming took 6 bases from V and 4 from J; bases not matched to a gene: 3. The CDR3 runs 13 residues. The CDR3 is CASSTGQNQPQHF. In DNA, the CDR3 is TGTGCCAGCAGCACGGGACAGAATCAGCCCCAGCATTTT.

As DNA, the CDR3 is TGTGCCAGCAGCTTACTCGGCGGGTCCGGGGCCAACGTCCTGACTTTC. This sequence encodes CASSLLGGSGANVLTF. The chain joins TRBV11-2 to TRBJ2-6; D is possibly TRBD2 (5 bases). There are 16 residues in the CDR3. Germline V gene sequence: CDR1 SGHAT, CDR2 FQNNGV. The ends were cut back, 2 bases at V and 4 bases at J, with 12 bases in the middle.

The rearrangement links TRBV28 to TRBJ1-6, with 8 bases aligning to TRBD1. Germline V gives CDR1 MDHEN, CDR2 SYDVKM. V was pared by 4 bases and J by 4 bases, with 3 bases of the junction left unmatched. The CDR3 has 15 amino acids. The CDR3 reads CASSYNRGYNSPLHF. For the CDR3, the DNA is TGTGCCAGCAGTTACAACAGGGGGTATAATTCACCCCTCCACTTT.

The chain recombines TRBV28 with TRBJ1-5, with a possible D match to TRBD1 (5 bases). This CDR3 has 14 amino acids. The germline gives CDR1 MDHEN, CDR2 SYDVKM. V was clipped by 5 bases and J by 5 bases, with 13 bases between them. As DNA, the CDR3 is TGTGCCAGCAGTGGGGGGGTTGGCGATCAGCCCCAGCATTTT. Encoded protein: CASSGGVGDQPQHF.

About this clone: Different DNA sequences within this sample yield the same CDR3. The chain couples TRBV15 to TRBJ2-1; no reliable D call. V dropped 0 bases and J dropped 3 bases, with 6 bases sitting between them. The germline V gene has CDR1 LNHNV and CDR2 YYDKDF (reference sequence). The CDR3 sequence is 14 residues long. CDR3 region: CATSRDRGYNEQFF. CDR3 in DNA: TGTGCCACCAGCAGAGATCGAGGCTACAATGAGCAGTTCTTC.

The chain joins TRBV18 to TRBJ2-2; perhaps TRBD2 as D (5 bases). CDR1 is KGHSH and CDR2 is LQKENI in the germline V gene. This CDR3 has 14 residues. Trimming cost V 2 bases and J 5 bases, with 9 bases left between them. The CDR3 region has the DNA TGTGCCAGCTCACCAAATCCGGGGACCGGGGAGCTGTTTTTT. Translation gives CASSPNPGTGELFF.

The chain has TRBV10-3 and TRBJ1-1; TRBD1 might be the D (6 bases). From germline, CDR1 is ENHRY and CDR2 SYGVKD. Deletions cut 6 bases from V and 0 bases from J, with 8 bases between. This CDR3 contains 13 residues. The CDR3 is CAIRGHLNTEAFF. CDR3 in DNA: TGTGCCATCAGGGGACACCTGAACACTGAAGCTTTCTTT.

CDR3 sequence (DNA): TGTGCCAGCAGTAAGTTGAGCTCCTACAATGAGCAGTTCTTC. This encodes CASSKLSSYNEQFF. The rearrangement uses TRBV2 and TRBJ2-1; D unresolved. CDR3 length: 14 residues. The germline CDR1 and CDR2 sequences are SNHLY and FYNNEI. The V and J ends lost 5 bases and 0 bases respectively, with 8 bases between them. The full variable domain, rest sourced from reference TRBV2 and TRBJ2-1, is EPEVTQTPSHQVTQMGQEVILRCVPISNHLYFYWYRQILGQKVEFLVSFYNNEISEKSEIFDDQFSVERPDGSNFTLKIRSTKLEDSAMYFCASSKLSSYNEQFFGPGTRLTVL.

The chain recombines TRBV19 with TRBJ1-3; 9 bases agree with TRBD1. Germline V gives CDR1 LNHDA, CDR2 SQIVND (reference sequence). The CDR3 contains 15 residues. V dropped 6 bases and J dropped 7; count of bases not matched to a gene: 10. DNA for the CDR3: TGTGCCAGTAGAGCCGGGACAGGGTATACGAACACCATATATTTT. Its protein product is CASRAGTGYTNTIYF.

The chain has TRBV3-1 (or the pseudogene TRBV3-2) and TRBJ2-1; 9 bases agree with TRBD2. Germline-derived CDR1 and CDR2 are LGHDT and YNNKEL (reference sequence). V was pared by 4 bases and J by 12 bases, with 7 bases of the junction left unmatched. This CDR3 is built from 13 residues. CDR3 sequence (DNA): TGTGCCAGCAGCCTCGAGACTAGCGGCGGGCAGTTCTTC. Protein sequence: CASSLETSGGQFF.

In its sample, this clone was seen once. The chain has TRBV7-9 and TRBJ2-2; D is possibly TRBD1 (5 bases). This CDR3 comprises 17 residues. Trimming removed 1 base from V and 2 bases from J, with 14 bases in between. The germline V gene encodes CDR1 SEHNR and CDR2 FQNEAQ (reference sequence). CDR3 sequence reads: CASSLGYLTVNTGELFF. Written as DNA, the CDR3 is TGTGCCAGCAGCTTAGGTTATCTGACAGTTAACACCGGGGAGCTGTTTTTT.

The chain carries TRBV18 and TRBJ1-6; possible D gene TRBD1, 5 bases. This CDR3 region has 14 residues. Germline V gene sequence: CDR1 KGHSH, CDR2 LQKENI. The V end was cut by 8 bases, the J end by 7 bases, with 15 bases between. The CDR3 reads CASTFRAGNSPLHF. The CDR3 DNA is TGTGCCAGCACGTTCAGGGCGGGAAATTCACCCCTCCACTTT.

This chain joins TRBV20-1 and TRBJ1-1; D ambiguous. Per the germline V gene, CDR1 is DFQATT and CDR2 is SNEGSKA (reference sequence). The CDR3 is made up of 11 amino acids. V was trimmed by 0 bases and J by 10 bases, leaving 9 bases between them. Here the CDR3 reads CSARDRGRAFF. The CDR3 DNA follows: TGCAGTGCTAGAGATCGTGGGCGAGCTTTCTTT.

The genes are TRBV18 and TRBJ2-5; unclear D gene. The V and J ends lost 3 bases and 0 bases respectively, with 5 bases between them. The CDR3 is 13 residues long. Germline lookup yields CDR1 KGHSH and CDR2 LQKENI. Here the CDR3 reads CASSPSYQETQYF. In DNA, the CDR3 is TGTGCCAGCTCACCTTCGTACCAAGAGACCCAGTACTTC.

The chain links TRBV19 to TRBJ2-3; 7 bases align to TRBD1. CDR1 is LNHDA and CDR2 is SQIVND in the germline V gene (reference sequence). This CDR3 has 15 residues. With V trimmed by 6 bases and J by 0 bases, 6 bases remained unmatched. The CDR3 spells CASRETGVSTDTQYF. CDR3 DNA: TGTGCCAGTAGGGAAACAGGGGTCAGCACAGATACGCAGTATTTT. Drawing the rest from reference TRBV19 and TRBJ2-3, the complete variable domain is DGGITQSPKYLFRKEGQNVTLSCEQNLNHDAMYWYRQDPGQGLRLIYYSQIVNDFQKGDIAEGYSVSREKKESFPLTVTSAQKNPTAFYLCASRETGVSTDTQYFGPGTRLTVL.

The V gene is TRBV3-1 (or the pseudogene TRBV3-2), the J gene TRBJ1-2; D remains ambiguous. Germline V gene lookup returns CDR1 LGHDT and CDR2 YNNKEL (reference sequence). The CDR3 sequence is 15 residues long. Trimming pared 3 bases from V and 7 bases from J, leaving 18 bases between. The CDR3 sequence: CASSHLDTAGGGYTF. The DNA of the CDR3 is TGTGCCAGCAGCCATCTAGACACGGCGGGAGGTGGCTACACCTTC.

The chain employs TRBV5-1 and TRBJ2-7; tentative D call: TRBD2 (6 bases). CDR1 is SGHRS, CDR2 YFSETQ, per germline. V gave up 2 bases and J gave up 2 bases, with 11 bases separating them. The CDR3 spans 14 residues. CDR3 sequence reads: CASSFRDFTYEQYF. The CDR3 DNA is TGCGCCAGCAGCTTCCGGGACTTCACCTACGAGCAGTACTTC.

This chain joins TRBV5-1 and TRBJ1-2; 10 bases agree with TRBD1. This CDR3 region has 16 residues. V was pared by 4 bases and J by 5 bases, with 11 bases of the junction left unmatched. From germline, CDR1 is SGHRS and CDR2 YFSETQ. This CDR3 reads CASSRSTGTGEYGYTF. Here the CDR3 DNA reads TGCGCCAGCAGCCGCAGTACCGGGACAGGGGAATATGGCTACACCTTC. The variable domain in full, with the rest retrieved from reference TRBV5-1 and TRBJ1-2, is KAGVTQTPRYLIKTRGQQVTLSCSPISGHRSVSWYQQTPGQGLQFLFEYFSETQRNKGNFPGRFSGRQFSNSRSEMNVSTLELGDSALYLCASSRSTGTGEYGYTFGSGTRLTVV.

The chain couples TRBV12-3 or TRBV12-4 to TRBJ1-5, with 7 nucleotides matching TRBD1. Trimming removed 5 bases from V and 7 bases from J; junction bases left unmatched: 5. There are 13 residues in the CDR3. DNA of the CDR3: TGTGCCAGCAGTGAGGACAGGAAACAGCCCCAGCATTTT. Encoded protein: CASSEDRKQPQHF.

The CDR3 nucleotides are TGTGCCACCAGTGATTCGGGGCAGGGGGCAGCTAAGACCGGGGAGCTGTTTTTT. Translation gives CATSDSGQGAAKTGELFF. The J gene is TRBJ2-2, the V gene TRBV24-1; 8 bases fit TRBD1. The CDR3 is 18 residues long. Germline CDR1 is KGHDR and CDR2 is SFDVKD. Unmatched junction bases numbered 12, after V lost 2 bases and J lost 5 bases.

The chain has TRBV19 and TRBJ2-3; perhaps TRBD2 as D (7 bases). This CDR3 contains 15 residues. Germline loops: CDR1 LNHDA, CDR2 SQIVND (reference sequence). V lost 9 bases, J lost 2 bases, and 18 bases lay in between. CDR3 protein: CASAKGGGNTDTQYF. The CDR3 bases are TGTGCCAGCGCAAAAGGGGGAGGGAACACAGATACGCAGTATTTT.

V and J are TRBV10-3 and TRBJ1-2, with D unresolved. With 0 bases removed from V and 7 bases from J, the gap between germline ends came to 9 bases. In germline, CDR1 is ENHRY, CDR2 SYGVKD. The CDR3 contains 13 residues. CDR3: CAISESSPRGYTF. The CDR3, as DNA: TGTGCCATCAGTGAGTCGAGCCCTCGTGGCTACACCTTC.

In this sample, this clone turned up once. This chain links TRBV14 with TRBJ2-3; maybe TRBD2 (5 bases). This CDR3 has 17 residues. Germline CDR1 reads SGHDN; CDR2 reads FVKESK. Trimming removed 3 bases from V and 0 bases from J, with 16 bases in between. The CDR3 coding sequence is TGTGCCAGCAGCCATCTCTCTTGGTGGGAGAGCACAGATACGCAGTATTTT. Protein product: CASSHLSWWESTDTQYF.

This clone came up once. The genes are TRBV30 and TRBJ1-3; D is unresolved. This CDR3 region has 12 residues. The germline gives CDR1 GTSNPN, CDR2 SVGIG (reference sequence). V lost 4 bases and J 0 bases, leaving 4 bases between the germline ends. The CDR3 sequence: CAWTNSGNTIYF. The DNA of the CDR3 is TGTGCCTGGACTAACTCTGGAAACACCATATATTTT.